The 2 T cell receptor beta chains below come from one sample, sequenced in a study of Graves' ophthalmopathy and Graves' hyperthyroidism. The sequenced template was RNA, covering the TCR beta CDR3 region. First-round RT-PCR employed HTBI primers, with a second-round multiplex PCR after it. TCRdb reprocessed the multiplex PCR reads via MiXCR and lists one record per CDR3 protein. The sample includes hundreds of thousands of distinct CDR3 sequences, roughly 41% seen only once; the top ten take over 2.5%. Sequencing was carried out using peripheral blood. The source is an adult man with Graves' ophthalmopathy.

DNA for the CDR3: TGTGCCAGTAGTACATCCGGGACAAGGCGCTCGATCCAGCCCCAGCATTTT. Translation gives CASSTSGTRRSIQPQHF. V usage is TRBV19 and J usage is TRBJ1-5, with D possibly matching TRBD1 (6 bases). In germline, CDR1 is LNHDA, CDR2 SQIVND (reference sequence). V dropped 4 bases and J dropped 7 bases, with 23 bases sitting between them. This CDR3 has 17 amino acids. The full variable domain, rest sourced from reference TRBV19 and TRBJ1-5, is DGGITQSPKYLFRKEGQNVTLSCEQNLNHDAMYWYRQDPGQGLRLIYYSQIVNDFQKGDIAEGYSVSREKKESFPLTVTSAQKNPTAFYLCASSTSGTRRSIQPQHFGDGTRLSIL.

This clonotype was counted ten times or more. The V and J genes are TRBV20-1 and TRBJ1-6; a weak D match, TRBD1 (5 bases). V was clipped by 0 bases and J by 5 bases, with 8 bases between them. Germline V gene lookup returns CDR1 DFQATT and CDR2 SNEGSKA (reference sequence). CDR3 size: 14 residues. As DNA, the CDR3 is TGCAGTGCTAGAGATGGGGGGGATAATTCACCCCTCCACTTT. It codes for CSARDGGDNSPLHF.